This T cell receptor (beta chain) was captured by sequencing in a study of shared clonotypes between healthy human individuals. Comment on this clone: Being one base from a much bigger clone, this may be a read error.

Per the germline V gene, CDR1 is GTSNPN and CDR2 is SVGIG (reference sequence). This CDR3 contains 11 residues. Genomic DNA (from each subset) was split evenly across several immunoSEQ plates. The data were produced by immunoSEQ multiplex PCR, yet TCRdb's version contains in-frame clones alone and is incomplete. The data show about 460,000 clones, roughly three quarters seen once. Sequencing used PBMCs. The clonotype originates from a woman in her forties in good health. Some clones in this sample may be carry-over from other donors' samples. The rearrangement uses TRBV30 and TRBJ2-7; TRBD2 is a possible D gene (5 bases). The CDR3, as DNA: TGTGCCTGGAGCGAGGGCTACGAGCGGTACTTC. Encoded protein: CAWSEGYERYF.